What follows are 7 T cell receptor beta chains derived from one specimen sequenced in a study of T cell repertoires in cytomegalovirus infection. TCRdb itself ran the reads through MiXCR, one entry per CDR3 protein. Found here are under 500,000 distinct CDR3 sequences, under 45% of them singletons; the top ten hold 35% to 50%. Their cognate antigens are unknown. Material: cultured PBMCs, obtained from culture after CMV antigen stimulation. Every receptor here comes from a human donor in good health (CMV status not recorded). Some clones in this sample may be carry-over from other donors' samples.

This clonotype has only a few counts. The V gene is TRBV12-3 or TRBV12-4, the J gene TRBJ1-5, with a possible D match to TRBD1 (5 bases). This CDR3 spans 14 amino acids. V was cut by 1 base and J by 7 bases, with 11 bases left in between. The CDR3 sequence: CASSLVQGTQPQHF. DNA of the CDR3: TGTGCCAGCAGTTTAGTCCAGGGTACCCAGCCCCAGCATTTT.

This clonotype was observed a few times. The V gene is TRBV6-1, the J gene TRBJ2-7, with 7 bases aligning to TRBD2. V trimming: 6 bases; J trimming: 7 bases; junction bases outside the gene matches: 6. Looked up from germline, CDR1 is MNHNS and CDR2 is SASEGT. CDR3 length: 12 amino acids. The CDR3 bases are TGTGCCAGCAGGGGAGGGTTAGATGAGCAGTACTTC. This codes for CASRGGLDEQYF.

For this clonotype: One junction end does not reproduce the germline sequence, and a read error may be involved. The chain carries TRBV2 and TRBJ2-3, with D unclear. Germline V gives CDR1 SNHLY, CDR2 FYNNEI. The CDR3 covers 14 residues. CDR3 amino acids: CDSSAFGNADTQYF. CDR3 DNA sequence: TGTGACAGCAGTGCGTTCGGTAATGCAGATACGCAGTATTTT.

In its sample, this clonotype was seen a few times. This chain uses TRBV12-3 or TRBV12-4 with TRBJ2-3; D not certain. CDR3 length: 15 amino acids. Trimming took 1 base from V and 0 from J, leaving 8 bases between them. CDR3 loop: CASSLGVGSTDTQYF. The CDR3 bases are TGTGCCAGCAGTTTAGGGGTGGGGAGCACAGATACGCAGTATTTT.

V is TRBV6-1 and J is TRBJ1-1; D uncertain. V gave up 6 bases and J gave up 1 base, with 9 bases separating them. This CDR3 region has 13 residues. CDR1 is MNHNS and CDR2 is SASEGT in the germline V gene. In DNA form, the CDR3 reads TGTGCCAGCAGGAGTAAAGAGAACACTGAAGCTTTCTTT. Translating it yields CASRSKENTEAFF.

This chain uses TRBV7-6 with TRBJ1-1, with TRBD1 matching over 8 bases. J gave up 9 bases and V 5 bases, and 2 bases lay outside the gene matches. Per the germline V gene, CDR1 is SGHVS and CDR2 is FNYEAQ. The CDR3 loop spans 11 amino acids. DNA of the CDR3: TGTGCCAGCAGCGGACAGGGTAAAGCTTTCTTT. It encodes CASSGQGKAFF.

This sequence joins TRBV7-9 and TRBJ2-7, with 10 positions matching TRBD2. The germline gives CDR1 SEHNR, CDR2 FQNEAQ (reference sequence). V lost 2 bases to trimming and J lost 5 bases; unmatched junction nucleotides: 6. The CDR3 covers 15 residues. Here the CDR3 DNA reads TGTGCCAGCAGCTTATTTAGCGGGGGGACTCACGAGCAGTACTTC. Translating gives CASSLFSGGTHEQYF.